One and the same sample provided the 14 T cell receptor beta chains below, sequenced in a study of shared clonotypes between healthy human individuals. TCRdb's copy holds only in-frame clones and misses some; the assay was immunoSEQ multiplex PCR. The repertoire holds about 1.5 million clones, with roughly 95% as singletons. The sample comprised naive CD4+ T cells sorted from blood. Subset specified: CD45RA+ positively selected. These receptors were collected from a man aged 25 to 40 in good health.

The chain combines TRBV29-1 with TRBJ2-1; 14 positions match TRBD2. This CDR3 contains 17 residues. Germline values: CDR1 SQVTM, CDR2 ANQGSEA. V shed 1 base, J shed 2 bases, and the junction held 4 bases outside the gene matches. Here the CDR3 DNA reads TGCAGCGTTGAAGGACTAGCGGGAGGGGGGACCTACAATGAGCAGTTCTTC. The encoded protein is CSVEGLAGGGTYNEQFF.

The gene calls are TRBV7-2 and TRBJ2-7, with TRBD2 matching 11 bases. V was pared by 1 base and J by 5 bases, with 7 bases of the junction left unmatched. This CDR3 spans 16 amino acids. Germline values: CDR1 SGHTA, CDR2 FQGNSA. For the CDR3, the DNA is TGTGCCAGCAGCTTAGATAGCGGGAGGGGGTTCAACGAGCAGTACTTC. It yields the protein CASSLDSGRGFNEQYF.

The rearrangement joins TRBV5-1 to TRBJ2-3; D is unclear. The CDR3 contains 12 residues. The germline CDR1 and CDR2 sequences are SGHRS and YFSETQ. V dropped 4 bases and J dropped 5 bases, with 8 bases sitting between them. CDR3 protein: CASSNGIDTQYF. The CDR3 nucleotides read TGCGCCAGCAGCAATGGCATAGATACGCAGTATTTT. The full variable domain, completed using reference TRBV5-1 and TRBJ2-3, is KAGVTQTPRYLIKTRGQQVTLSCSPISGHRSVSWYQQTPGQGLQFLFEYFSETQRNKGNFPGRFSGRQFSNSRSEMNVSTLELGDSALYLCASSNGIDTQYFGPGTRLTVL.

The V gene is TRBV7-9, the J gene TRBJ2-7; 9 bases line up with TRBD2. Trimming took 6 bases from V and 5 from J; bases not matched to a gene: 11. This CDR3 spans 15 amino acids. Germline values: CDR1 SEHNR, CDR2 FQNEAQ (reference sequence). For the CDR3, the DNA is TGTGCCAGCAGGGATCTAGCGGGACCTTTCGACGAGCAGTACTTC. Translation gives CASRDLAGPFDEQYF.

CDR3 sequence (DNA): TGCGCCAGCAGTGACAATCGTCGGGGGGGAGATACGCAGTATTTT. Encoded protein: CASSDNRRGGDTQYF. The V and J genes are TRBV10-1 and TRBJ2-3; 8 positions agree with TRBD2. J lost 5 bases, V lost 3 bases, and 7 bases had no gene match. CDR3 length: 15 residues. Per the germline V gene, CDR1 is WNHNN and CDR2 is SYGVQD (reference sequence).

The V call is TRBV2, the J call TRBJ1-1; 8 nucleotides align to TRBD1. The CDR3 contains 14 residues. The junction had 7 bases not matched to a gene; V was cut back by 5 bases and J by 5 bases. The V gene's germline CDR1 is SNHLY and CDR2 FYNNEI. CDR3 loop: CASSTGQGGTEAFF. CDR3 coding DNA: TGTGCCAGCAGTACCGGACAGGGAGGAACTGAAGCTTTCTTT. Looking up the rest from reference TRBV2 and TRBJ1-1 gives the full variable domain: EPEVTQTPSHQVTQMGQEVILRCVPISNHLYFYWYRQILGQKVEFLVSFYNNEISEKSEIFDDQFSVERPDGSNFTLKIRSTKLEDSAMYFCASSTGQGGTEAFFGQGTRLTVV.

The J gene is TRBJ1-1, the V gene TRBV9; the D is unclear. Germline lookup yields CDR1 SGDLS and CDR2 YYNGEE. V was clipped by 0 bases and J by 2 bases, with 5 bases between them. CDR3 length: 13 amino acids. DNA of the CDR3: TGTGCCAGCAGCGTAGTGGACAACACTGAAGCTTTCTTT. It yields the protein CASSVVDNTEAFF.

Turning to this clone: This CDR3 is also generated by other DNA sequences in the sample. The CDR3 sequence is CASSVFGQGIYEQYF. The CDR3 nucleotides are TGTGCCAGCAGTGTTTTTGGACAGGGAATTTACGAGCAGTACTTC. The chain recombines TRBV6-1 with TRBJ2-7, with 8 bases fitting TRBD1. Trimming at V came to 4 bases and at J to 4 bases, leaving 9 bases not matched to a gene. The CDR3 consists of 15 residues. Germline lookup yields CDR1 MNHNS and CDR2 SASEGT.

The V and J genes are TRBV28 and TRBJ2-7; TRBD1 matches 9 bases. The CDR3 totals 14 residues. V was clipped by 10 bases and J by 0 bases; unmatched bases: 7. The germline gives CDR1 MDHEN, CDR2 SYDVKM. CDR3 DNA sequence: TGTGCCACAACAGGGGGCTTGGTCTCCTACGAGCAGTACTTC. It yields the protein CATTGGLVSYEQYF.

The rearrangement uses TRBV28 and TRBJ2-1; D unresolved. This CDR3 has 11 residues. The V gene lost 6 bases and the J gene lost 15 bases, with 15 bases spanning the gap. Germline assignment: CDR1 MDHEN and CDR2 SYDVKM. Here the CDR3 reads CASSSDKQGFF. The CDR3 DNA is TGTGCCAGCAGCTCCGACAAACAAGGGTTCTTC.

The V call is TRBV14, the J call TRBJ1-2; D is undetermined. The V gene's germline CDR1 is SGHDN and CDR2 FVKESK. The CDR3 extends over 15 amino acids. V was pared by 1 base and J by 4 bases, with 13 bases between. CDR3 DNA sequence: TGTGCCAGCAGCCAAGCCATCGGTTGGACCTATGGCTACACCTTC. As protein: CASSQAIGWTYGYTF.

The chain combines TRBV28 with TRBJ2-1, with 8 nucleotides matching TRBD2. V was pared by 5 bases and J by 5 bases, with 14 bases of the junction left unmatched. This CDR3 is 17 amino acids long. The germline CDR1 and CDR2 sequences are MDHEN and SYDVKM. CDR3 sequence: CASSPWSGLGKNNEQFF. CDR3 sequence (DNA): TGTGCCAGCAGTCCTTGGTCGGGACTAGGGAAAAACAATGAGCAGTTCTTC. The full variable domain, rest sourced from reference TRBV28 and TRBJ2-1, is DVKVTQSSRYLVKRTGEKVFLECVQDMDHENMFWYRQDPGLGLRLIYFSYDVKMKEKGDIPEGYSVSREKKERFSLILESASTNQTSMYLCASSPWSGLGKNNEQFFGPGTRLTVL.

This clone was seen just once. The rearrangement joins TRBV5-5 to TRBJ2-7; 7 nucleotides agree with TRBD2. V lost 2 bases to trimming and J lost 4 bases; unmatched junction nucleotides: 15. Germline lookup yields CDR1 SGHKS and CDR2 YYEKEE (reference sequence). This CDR3 comprises 17 residues. The CDR3 nucleotides read TGTGCCAGCAGCTTCTGGGTTTCGGGAGGTTCCGTTTACGAGCAGTACTTC. As protein: CASSFWVSGGSVYEQYF.

This chain links TRBV15 with TRBJ2-5, with D tentatively TRBD1 (6 bases). V dropped 1 base and J dropped 3 bases, with 9 bases sitting between them. This CDR3 comprises 14 residues. Per the germline V gene, CDR1 is LNHNV and CDR2 is YYDKDF (reference sequence). CDR3 region: CATSRADREETQYF. For the CDR3, the DNA is TGTGCCACCAGCAGAGCGGACAGAGAAGAGACCCAGTACTTC.